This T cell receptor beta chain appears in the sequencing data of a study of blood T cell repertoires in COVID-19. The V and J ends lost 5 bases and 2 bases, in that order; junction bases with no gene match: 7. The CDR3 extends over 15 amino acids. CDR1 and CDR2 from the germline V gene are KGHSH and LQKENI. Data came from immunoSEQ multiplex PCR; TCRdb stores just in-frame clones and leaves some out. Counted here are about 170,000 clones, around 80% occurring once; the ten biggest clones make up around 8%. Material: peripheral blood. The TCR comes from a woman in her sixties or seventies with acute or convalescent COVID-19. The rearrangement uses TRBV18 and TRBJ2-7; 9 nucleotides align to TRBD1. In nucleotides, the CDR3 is TGTGCCAGCTCATTAAGGGGACAGGGACCCTACGAGCAGTACTTC. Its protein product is CASSLRGQGPYEQYF.